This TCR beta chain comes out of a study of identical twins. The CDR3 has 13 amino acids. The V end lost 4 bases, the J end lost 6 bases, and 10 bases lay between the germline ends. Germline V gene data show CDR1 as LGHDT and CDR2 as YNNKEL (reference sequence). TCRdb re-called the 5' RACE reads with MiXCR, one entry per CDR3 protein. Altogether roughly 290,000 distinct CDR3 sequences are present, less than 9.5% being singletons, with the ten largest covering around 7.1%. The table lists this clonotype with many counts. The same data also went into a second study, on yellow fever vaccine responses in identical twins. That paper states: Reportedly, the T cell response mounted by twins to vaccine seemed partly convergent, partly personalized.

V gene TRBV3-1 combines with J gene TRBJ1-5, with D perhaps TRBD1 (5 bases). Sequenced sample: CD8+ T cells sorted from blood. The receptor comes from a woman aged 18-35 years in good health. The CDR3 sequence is CASSLGTRQPQHF. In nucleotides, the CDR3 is TGTGCCAGCAGCCTAGGGACCCGTCAGCCCCAGCATTTT.